The 19 T cell receptor beta chains below all came from one sample that was sequenced in a study of shared T cell receptors in the human thymus. Clones were sequenced by immunoSEQ multiplex PCR, and TCRdb holds only the in-frame ones, with some missing. This table has hundreds of thousands of clones, approximately 78% appearing once. This sample also belongs to another study, concerning human thymus T cells.

Sequenced input: thymocytes. Receptors were obtained from a boy less than two years old with a congenital heart defect.

The genes are TRBV30 and TRBJ1-1, with a possible D match to TRBD1 (5 bases). CDR1 and CDR2 from the germline V gene are GTSNPN and SVGIG (reference sequence). The CDR3 spans 13 residues. With 4 bases removed from V and 0 bases from J, the gap between germline ends came to 9 bases. The CDR3 DNA reads TGTGCCTGGACGGGGGGTTTGAACACTGAAGCTTTCTTT. Its translation is CAWTGGLNTEAFF.

The chain has TRBV28 and TRBJ2-2, with TRBD2 matching 9 bases. Germline V gene lookup returns CDR1 MDHEN and CDR2 SYDVKM. The V gene end was trimmed by 3 bases and the J gene end by 8 bases; junction bases not matched to a gene: 7. The CDR3 length is 15 residues. As DNA, the CDR3 is TGTGCCAGCAGTTTTCTAGCGGGATCTGCTGGGGAGCTGTTTTTT. Translation gives CASSFLAGSAGELFF.

The rearrangement links TRBV25-1 to TRBJ1-1; TRBD1 aligns across 8 bases. CDR1 and CDR2 from the germline V gene are MGHDK and SYGVNS. The V segment lost 8 bases and the J segment 3 bases; nucleotides outside the gene matches: 17. CDR3 length equals 17 residues. CDR3 region: CASQPNWDRRGDTEAFF. The CDR3 nucleotides are TGTGCCAGCCAACCCAACTGGGACAGGCGCGGGGACACTGAAGCTTTCTTT.

The rearrangement uses TRBV6-4 and TRBJ2-1, with 9 nucleotides matching TRBD2. J was trimmed by 4 bases and V by 3 bases; bases with no gene match: 7. The CDR3 covers 16 residues. Germline CDR1 reads MRHNA; CDR2 reads SNTAGT. CDR3 in amino acids: CASSESTSGFYNEQFF. CDR3 DNA sequence: TGTGCCAGCAGTGAATCAACTAGCGGGTTTTACAATGAGCAGTTCTTC.

This clone was recorded only once. This chain uses TRBV27 with TRBJ2-7, with D unresolved. The CDR3 has 17 amino acids. Germline CDR1 is MNHEY and CDR2 is SMNVEV (reference sequence). Trimming took 7 bases from V and 3 from J, leaving 25 bases between them. The CDR3 nucleotides read TGTGCCAGCACCTGCCTAGGCGGCCCCCGATGCGACTACGAGCAGTACTTC. The encoded protein is CASTCLGGPRCDYEQYF.

In this sample, this clone turned up a few times. The chain couples TRBV16 to TRBJ2-1; a weak D match, TRBD2 (5 bases). Trimming took off 4 bases at V and 8 bases at J, with 9 bases between the two ends. Germline assignment: CDR1 KGHSY and CDR2 FQNENV. The CDR3 contains 12 residues. The chain's CDR3 is CASSRGLDEQFF. The DNA of the CDR3 is TGTGCCAGCAGCCGAGGGTTGGATGAGCAGTTCTTC.

This rearrangement joins TRBV6-6 to TRBJ2-1; 8 positions match TRBD2. This CDR3 region has 15 residues. Germline CDR1 MNHNY, CDR2 SVGAGI (reference sequence). V trimming: 6 bases; J trimming: 8 bases; junction bases outside the gene matches: 12. The DNA for the CDR3 is TGTGCCAGCAGACCTCCCGGGACTAGGGACGATGAGCAGTTCTTC. The encoded protein is CASRPPGTRDDEQFF.

The V gene is TRBV6-6, the J gene TRBJ1-5, with a possible D match to TRBD1 (5 bases). Trimming stripped 6 bases from V and 5 bases from J, with 14 bases between. CDR3 length equals 14 residues. Per the germline V gene, CDR1 is MNHNY and CDR2 is SVGAGI (reference sequence). CDR3 coding DNA: TGTGCCAGCAGCAGAGACAGACGCTATCAGCCCCAGCATTTT. It specifies CASSRDRRYQPQHF.

V gene TRBV6-1 combines with J gene TRBJ2-1; 10 bases agree with TRBD2. V was pared by 3 bases and J by 9 bases, with 11 bases of the junction left unmatched. This CDR3 has 16 residues. From germline, CDR1 is MNHNS and CDR2 SASEGT. In nucleotides, the CDR3 is TGTGCCAGCAGTGAGGGGGCTAGCGGGAGCAAGGGTGAGCAGTTCTTC. Amino acid sequence: CASSEGASGSKGEQFF.

The chain uses TRBV27 and TRBJ2-7, with 7 bases identical to TRBD2. J gave up 0 bases and V 0 bases, and 26 bases lay outside the gene matches. From germline, CDR1 is MNHEY and CDR2 SMNVEV (reference sequence). This CDR3 spans 23 amino acids. The CDR3 DNA follows: TGTGCCAGCAGTTTATCGCAAACTACCCGAATCCCCATTGGGGGGAGGGTCTCCTACGAGCAGTACTTC. Amino acids: CASSLSQTTRIPIGGRVSYEQYF.

In this sample, this clone turned up a few times. This chain connects TRBV7-9 to TRBJ1-2; 8 nucleotides align to TRBD1. CDR3 length: 15 residues. Trimming took 0 bases from V and 5 from J; bases not matched to a gene: 5. Germline values: CDR1 SEHNR, CDR2 FQNEAQ (reference sequence). The CDR3 reads CASSLAGTGRYGYTF. DNA for the CDR3: TGTGCCAGCAGCTTAGCCGGGACAGGCCGGTATGGCTACACCTTC.

This clone was seen more than once but under ten times. The chain joins TRBV6-4 to TRBJ1-5, with TRBD1 matching over 8 bases. V gave up 8 bases and J gave up 5 bases; unmatched junction bases: 5. Germline lookup yields CDR1 MRHNA and CDR2 SNTAGT. The CDR3 extends over 13 amino acids. CDR3 residues: CASGGQGHQPQHF. The CDR3 nucleotides are TGTGCCAGCGGAGGACAGGGCCATCAGCCCCAGCATTTT.

The genes are TRBV7-9 and TRBJ1-3; perhaps TRBD1 as D (6 bases). V dropped 5 bases and J dropped 4 bases, with 9 bases sitting between them. CDR1 and CDR2 (germline): SEHNR, FQNEAQ (reference sequence). The CDR3 has 13 amino acids. The CDR3 sequence: CASSNGQGNTIYF. The CDR3 region has the DNA TGTGCCAGCAGCAACGGACAGGGAAACACCATATATTTT. Variable domain in full (rest from reference TRBV7-9 and TRBJ1-3): DTGVSQNPRHKITKRGQNVTFRCDPISEHNRLYWYRQTLGQGPEFLTYFQNEAQLEKSRLLSDRFSAERPKGSFSTLEIQRTEQGDSAMYLCASSNGQGNTIYFGEGSWLTVV.

The chain has TRBV5-1 and TRBJ2-6, with 7 bases lining up with TRBD1. The CDR3 has 18 residues. V lost 4 bases to trimming and J lost 0 bases; unmatched junction nucleotides: 10. Germline V gives CDR1 SGHRS, CDR2 YFSETQ. CDR3 DNA: TGCGCCAGCAGCCCCCGCGACAGGGTCAGCTCTGGGGCCAACGTCCTGACTTTC. Its translation is CASSPRDRVSSGANVLTF.

This rearrangement joins TRBV5-6 to TRBJ1-1; D remains ambiguous. CDR3 length: 15 amino acids. Trimming took off 3 bases at V and 1 base at J, with 13 bases between the two ends. Germline V gives CDR1 SGHDT, CDR2 YYEEEE. The CDR3 sequence: CASSSGCGSNTEAFF. CDR3 bases: TGTGCCAGCAGCTCAGGTTGTGGGTCGAACACTGAAGCTTTCTTT.

This sequence joins TRBV15 and TRBJ2-7; 9 positions match TRBD1. Per the germline V gene, CDR1 is LNHNV and CDR2 is YYDKDF (reference sequence). CDR3 length: 19 residues. V dropped 3 bases and J dropped 2; count of bases not matched to a gene: 17. CDR3 coding DNA: TGTGCCACCAGCAGTACAAACCGGGACAGGGTAAATTTACCCTACGAGCAGTACTTC. This encodes CATSSTNRDRVNLPYEQYF.

The V call is TRBV28, the J call TRBJ1-3; D remains ambiguous. Germline assignment: CDR1 MDHEN and CDR2 SYDVKM. This CDR3 region has 13 residues. V was clipped by 7 bases and J by 0 bases, with 7 bases between them. The CDR3 DNA reads TGTGCCAGCACGCGAACCTCTGGAAACACCATATATTTT. Translating it yields CASTRTSGNTIYF.

This rearrangement joins TRBV6-6 to TRBJ2-6, with a weak D call TRBD2 (5 bases). In germline, CDR1 is MNHNY, CDR2 SVGAGI (reference sequence). This CDR3 is built from 14 residues. The V and J ends lost 8 bases and 0 bases respectively, with 8 bases between them. CDR3 nucleotides: TGTGCCAGCGAGAGGGACTCTGGGGCCAACGTCCTGACTTTC. Translated: CASERDSGANVLTF.

This clone was detected only once. The rearrangement uses TRBV15 and TRBJ2-7; 7 nucleotides align to TRBD2. The CDR3 spans 15 residues. Germline CDR1 is LNHNV and CDR2 is YYDKDF (reference sequence). The junction had 5 bases not matched to a gene; V was cut back by 0 bases and J by 3 bases. For the CDR3, the DNA is TGTGCCACCAGCAGAGATCGGGGGGTAGGCTACGAGCAGTACTTC. Residues: CATSRDRGVGYEQYF. The variable domain in full, completed from reference TRBV15 and TRBJ2-7, reads DAMVIQNPRYQVTQFGKPVTLSCSQTLNHNVMYWYQQKSSQAPKLLFHYYDKDFNNEADTPDNFQSRRPNTSFCFLDIRSPGLGDTAMYLCATSRDRGVGYEQYFGPGTRLTVT.